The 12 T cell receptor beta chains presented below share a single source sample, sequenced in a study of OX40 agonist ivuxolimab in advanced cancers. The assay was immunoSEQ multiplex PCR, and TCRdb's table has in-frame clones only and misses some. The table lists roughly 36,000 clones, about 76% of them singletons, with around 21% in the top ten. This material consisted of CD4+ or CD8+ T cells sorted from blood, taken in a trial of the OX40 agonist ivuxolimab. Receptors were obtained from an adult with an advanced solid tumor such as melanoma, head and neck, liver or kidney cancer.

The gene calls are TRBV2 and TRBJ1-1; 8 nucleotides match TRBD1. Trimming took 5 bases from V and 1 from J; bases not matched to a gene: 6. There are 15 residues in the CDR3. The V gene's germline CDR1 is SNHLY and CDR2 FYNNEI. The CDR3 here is CASSTRQGSNTEAFF. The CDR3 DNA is TGTGCCAGCAGTACCAGACAGGGGTCGAACACTGAAGCTTTCTTT.

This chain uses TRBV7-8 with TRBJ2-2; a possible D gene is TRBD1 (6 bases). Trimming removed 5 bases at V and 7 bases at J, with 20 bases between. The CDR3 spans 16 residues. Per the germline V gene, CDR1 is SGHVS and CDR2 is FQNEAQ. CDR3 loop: CASSPWTALVGGELFF. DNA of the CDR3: TGTGCCAGCAGCCCTTGGACAGCTCTTGTCGGCGGGGAGCTGTTTTTT. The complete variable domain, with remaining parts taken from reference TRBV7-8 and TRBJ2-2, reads GAGVSQSPRYKVAKRGQDVALRCDPISGHVSLFWYQQALGQGPEFLTYFQNEAQLDKSGLPSDRFFAERPEGSVSTLKIQRTQQEDSAVYLCASSPWTALVGGELFFGEGSRLTVL.

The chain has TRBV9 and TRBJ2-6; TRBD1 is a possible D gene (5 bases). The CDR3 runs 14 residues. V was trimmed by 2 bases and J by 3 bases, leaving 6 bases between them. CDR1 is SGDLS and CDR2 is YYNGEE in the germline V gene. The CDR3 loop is CASSVQGGANVLTF. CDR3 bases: TGTGCCAGCAGCGTGCAGGGTGGGGCCAACGTCCTGACTTTC.

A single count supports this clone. In DNA, the CDR3 is TGCGCCAGCAACGAGGGATCTGGCTCCGGTCAGTACTTC. Translating it yields CASNEGSGSGQYF. The rearrangement links TRBV5-1 to TRBJ2-4, with a weak D call TRBD2 (5 bases). The CDR3 covers 13 residues. Trimming removed 6 bases at V and 12 bases at J, with 19 bases between. Germline V gives CDR1 SGHRS, CDR2 YFSETQ.

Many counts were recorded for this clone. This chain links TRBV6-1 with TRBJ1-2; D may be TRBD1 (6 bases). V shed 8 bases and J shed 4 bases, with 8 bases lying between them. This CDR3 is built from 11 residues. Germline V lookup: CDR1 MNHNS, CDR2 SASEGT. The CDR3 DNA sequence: TGTGCCAGCGAACAGGGCTATGGCTACACCTTC. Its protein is CASEQGYGYTF.

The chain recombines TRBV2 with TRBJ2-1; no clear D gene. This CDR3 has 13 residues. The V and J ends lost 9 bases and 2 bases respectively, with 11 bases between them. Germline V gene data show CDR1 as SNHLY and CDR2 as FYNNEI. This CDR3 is CASTERTYNEQFF. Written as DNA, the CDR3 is TGTGCCAGTACTGAAAGAACCTACAATGAGCAGTTCTTC.

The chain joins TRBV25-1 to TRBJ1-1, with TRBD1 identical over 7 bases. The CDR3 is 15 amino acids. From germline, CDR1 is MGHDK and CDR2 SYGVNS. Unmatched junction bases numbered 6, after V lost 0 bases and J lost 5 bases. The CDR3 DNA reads TGTGCCAGCAGTGAATATTGGCAGGGGGAAACTGAAGCTTTCTTT. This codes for CASSEYWQGETEAFF.

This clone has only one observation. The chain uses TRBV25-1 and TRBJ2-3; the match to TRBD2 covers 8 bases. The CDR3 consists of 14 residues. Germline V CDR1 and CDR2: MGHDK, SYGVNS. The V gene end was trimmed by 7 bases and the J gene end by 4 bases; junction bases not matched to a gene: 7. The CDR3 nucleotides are TGTGCCAGCAAAGAAGGACTAGCTGCAGATACGCAGTATTTT. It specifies CASKEGLAADTQYF. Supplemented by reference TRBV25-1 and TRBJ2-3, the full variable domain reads EADIYQTPRYLVIGTGKKITLECSQTMGHDKMYWYQQDPGMELHLIHYSYGVNSTEKGDLSSESTVSRIRTEHFPLTLESARPSHTSQYLCASKEGLAADTQYFGPGTRLTVL.

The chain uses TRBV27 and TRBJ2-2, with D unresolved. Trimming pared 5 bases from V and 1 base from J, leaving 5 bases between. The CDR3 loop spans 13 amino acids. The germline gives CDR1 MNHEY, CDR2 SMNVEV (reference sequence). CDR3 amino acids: CASSVVNTGELFF. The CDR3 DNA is TGTGCCAGCAGTGTGGTGAACACCGGGGAGCTGTTTTTT.

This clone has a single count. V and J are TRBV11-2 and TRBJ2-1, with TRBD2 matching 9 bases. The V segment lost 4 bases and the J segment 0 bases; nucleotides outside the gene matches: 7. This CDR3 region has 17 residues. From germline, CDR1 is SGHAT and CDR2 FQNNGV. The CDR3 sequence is CASSSPSGDLSYNEQFF. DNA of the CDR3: TGTGCCAGCAGCTCACCTAGCGGGGATCTCTCCTACAATGAGCAGTTCTTC.

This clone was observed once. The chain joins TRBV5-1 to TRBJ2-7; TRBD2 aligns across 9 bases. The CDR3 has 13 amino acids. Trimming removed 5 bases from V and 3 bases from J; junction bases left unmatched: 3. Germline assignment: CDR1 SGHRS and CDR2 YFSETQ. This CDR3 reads CASRLAGNYEQYF. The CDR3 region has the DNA TGCGCCAGCAGGCTAGCGGGGAACTACGAGCAGTACTTC.

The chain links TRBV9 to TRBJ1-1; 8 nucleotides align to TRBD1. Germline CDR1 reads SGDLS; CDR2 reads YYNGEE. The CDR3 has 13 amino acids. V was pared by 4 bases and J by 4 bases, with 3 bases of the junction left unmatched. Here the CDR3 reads CASSSQGVTEAFF. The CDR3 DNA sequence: TGTGCCAGCAGCTCACAGGGGGTCACTGAAGCTTTCTTT.